The 17 T cell receptor beta chains given below trace back to one sample, sequenced in a study of long-term antiretroviral therapy in people with HIV. Version v3.0 of the immunoSEQ assay was performed at survey level. Method: immunoSEQ multiplex PCR; TCRdb's copy keeps in-frame clones and lacks some. The sample carries some 10,000 clones, roughly 89% recorded once. Material: unsorted PBMCs, obtained 0.2 years before starting antiretroviral therapy. The receptor set was obtained from a woman aged 40 to 50 with HIV.

This chain joins TRBV5-6 and TRBJ1-1; maybe TRBD1 (6 bases). The CDR3 has 17 residues. Germline V CDR1 and CDR2: SGHDT, YYEEEE. Trimming cost V 1 base and J 3 bases, with 19 bases left between them. In DNA, the CDR3 is TGTGCCAGCAGCTTGTATTCGGGGGCGCCTTTGGACACTGAAGCTTTCTTT. Translating it yields CASSLYSGAPLDTEAFF.

The CDR3 coding sequence is TGTGCCAGCAGCGTAGAGGTCCTTTCAAATTCACCCCTCCACTTT. As protein: CASSVEVLSNSPLHF. This chain uses TRBV9 with TRBJ1-6; no clear D. Germline V gene data show CDR1 as SGDLS and CDR2 as YYNGEE. The CDR3 length is 15 residues. Trimming cost V 0 bases and J 7 bases, with 11 bases left between them.

The chain employs TRBV30 and TRBJ2-1; 7 bases are shared with TRBD2. V shed 0 bases, J shed 7 bases, and the junction held 9 bases outside the gene matches. The germline CDR1 and CDR2 sequences are GTSNPN and SVGIG (reference sequence). This CDR3 spans 15 amino acids. CDR3 region: CAWSVRGVRRNEQFF. The DNA for the CDR3 is TGTGCCTGGAGTGTACGGGGGGTCCGAAGAAATGAGCAGTTCTTC.

CDR3 amino acids: CASSLRGPDTQYF. The CDR3 coding sequence is TGTGCCAGCAGCTTGAGGGGCCCAGATACGCAGTATTTT. The chain recombines TRBV5-8 with TRBJ2-3; TRBD1 is a possible D gene (5 bases). This CDR3 has 13 residues. V was pared by 1 base and J by 4 bases, with 7 bases between. Germline-derived CDR1 and CDR2 are SGHTS and YDEGEE.

The J gene is TRBJ2-7, the V gene TRBV5-5, with D maybe TRBD2 (5 bases). V was cut by 1 base and J by 0 bases, with 8 bases left in between. Germline values: CDR1 SGHKS, CDR2 YYEKEE (reference sequence). This CDR3 region has 14 residues. CDR3: CASSLRTPSYEQYF. DNA of the CDR3: TGTGCCAGCAGCTTGAGGACTCCCTCCTACGAGCAGTACTTC.

The rearrangement joins TRBV13 to TRBJ1-2, with D unresolved. There are 15 residues in the CDR3. Germline V lookup: CDR1 PRHDT, CDR2 FYEKMQ (reference sequence). V lost 1 base and J lost 1, with 10 bases in between. The chain's CDR3 is CASSLVRGSNYGYTF. In DNA form, the CDR3 reads TGTGCCAGCAGCTTAGTACGGGGAAGTAACTATGGCTACACCTTC.

The chain links TRBV7-9 to TRBJ1-4; a possible D gene is TRBD1 (6 bases). The germline V and J ends were trimmed by 5 bases and 4 bases, with 14 bases remaining between them. From germline, CDR1 is SEHNR and CDR2 FQNEAQ (reference sequence). This CDR3 spans 15 amino acids. The CDR3 is CASSTGQQYNEKLFF. The CDR3 region has the DNA TGTGCCAGCAGCACCGGACAGCAGTATAATGAAAAACTGTTTTTT. The full variable domain, completed using reference TRBV7-9 and TRBJ1-4, is DTGVSQNPRHKITKRGQNVTFRCDPISEHNRLYWYRQTLGQGPEFLTYFQNEAQLEKSRLLSDRFSAERPKGSFSTLEIQRTEQGDSAMYLCASSTGQQYNEKLFFGSGTQLSVL.

The CDR3, as DNA: TGTGCCAGCAGTTACGGGACAGGGGGTGGGAATGAGCAGTTCTTC. Protein: CASSYGTGGGNEQFF. The V and J genes are TRBV6-6 and TRBJ2-1; 11 nucleotides agree with TRBD1. The length of the CDR3 is 15 residues. The germline V gene has CDR1 MNHNY and CDR2 SVGAGI (reference sequence). J lost 7 bases, V lost 2 bases, and 4 bases had no gene match.

V is TRBV4-3 and J is TRBJ2-7; D is perhaps TRBD2 (7 bases). Per germline, CDR1 LGHNA and CDR2 YSLEER. The CDR3 sequence is 19 residues long. V gave up 0 bases and J gave up 3 bases, with 24 bases separating them. This CDR3 reads CASSQDIGGRGTTFYEQYF. The DNA of the CDR3 is TGCGCCAGCAGCCAAGATATAGGAGGTAGGGGGACTACCTTCTACGAGCAGTACTTC.

V usage is TRBV6-5 and J usage is TRBJ2-7, with TRBD2 matching over 8 bases. Trimming took 6 bases from V and 7 from J; bases not matched to a gene: 14. Germline assignment: CDR1 MNHEY and CDR2 SVGAGI. The CDR3 spans 15 residues. The CDR3 reads CASSTGTRNQGEQYF. The DNA for the CDR3 is TGTGCCAGCAGCACCGGGACTAGAAACCAGGGGGAGCAGTACTTC.

The chain recombines TRBV18 with TRBJ2-4; no clear D gene. The V gene lost 5 bases and the J gene lost 0 bases, with 8 bases spanning the gap. Germline V lookup: CDR1 KGHSH, CDR2 LQKENI. The CDR3 is 14 amino acids. In nucleotides, the CDR3 is TGTGCCAGCTCAGCCGCCGGAGCCAAAAACATTCAGTACTTC. This encodes CASSAAGAKNIQYF.

The rearrangement uses TRBV18 and TRBJ2-1; a weak D match, TRBD1 (6 bases). CDR3 length: 14 amino acids. Per the germline V gene, CDR1 is KGHSH and CDR2 is LQKENI. Trimming shortened V by 2 bases and J by 8 bases, and 13 bases separated the two germline ends. As DNA, the CDR3 is TGTGCCAGCTCACCAGGGGGCGCGAGCGATGAGCAGTTCTTC. It codes for CASSPGGASDEQFF.

The J gene is TRBJ2-7, the V gene TRBV4-3, with D possibly matching TRBD1 (5 bases). The CDR3 loop spans 15 amino acids. Trimming pared 3 bases from V and 3 bases from J, leaving 15 bases between. The germline V gene encodes CDR1 LGHNA and CDR2 YSLEER. The DNA for the CDR3 is TGCGCCAGCAGCCACCATACGACAGAACACTACGAGCAGTACTTC. Translated, it gives CASSHHTTEHYEQYF.

The rearrangement links TRBV6-5 to TRBJ1-2; 7 bases match TRBD1. This CDR3 has 14 amino acids. Germline V gene data show CDR1 as MNHEY and CDR2 as SVGAGI. The junction had 6 bases not matched to a gene; V was cut back by 4 bases and J by 4 bases. The CDR3 reads CASSSLQGTYGYTF. In DNA, the CDR3 is TGTGCCAGCAGTTCTCTACAGGGGACCTATGGCTACACCTTC.

The V gene is TRBV7-2, the J gene TRBJ2-7; D possibly corresponds to TRBD2 (6 bases). V lost 3 bases, J lost 7 bases, and 16 bases lay in between. CDR3 length: 14 residues. Germline CDR1 reads SGHTA; CDR2 reads FQGNSA. The CDR3 nucleotides read TGTGCCAGCAGCTTGGCGGCGGGGCCGAGGGAGCAGTACTTC. Its protein is CASSLAAGPREQYF. Full variable domain (rest looked up from reference TRBV7-2 and TRBJ2-7): GAGVSQSPSNKVTEKGKDVELRCDPISGHTALYWYRQSLGQGLEFLIYFQGNSAPDKSGLPSDRFSAERTGGSVSTLTIQRTQQEDSAVYLCASSLAAGPREQYFGPGTRLTVT.

This chain joins TRBV4-1 and TRBJ1-1, with unresolved D. The CDR3 contains 14 residues. Germline assignment: CDR1 MGHRA and CDR2 YSYEKL. V lost 0 bases, J lost 0 bases, and 5 bases lay in between. This CDR3 is CASSQDSMNTEAFF. In nucleotides, the CDR3 is TGCGCCAGCAGCCAAGATAGCATGAACACTGAAGCTTTCTTT.

V and J are TRBV4-3 and TRBJ2-7, with D possibly being TRBD2 (6 bases). There are 14 residues in the CDR3. V was clipped by 0 bases and J by 2 bases, with 8 bases between them. Looked up from germline, CDR1 is LGHNA and CDR2 is YSLEER. The CDR3 sequence: CASSQDAGPYEQYF. In DNA form, the CDR3 reads TGCGCCAGCAGCCAAGACGCGGGGCCCTACGAGCAGTACTTC.